Listed below are T cell receptor beta chains from one sample, sequenced in a study of blood T cell repertoires in COVID-19. Repertoires were generated with immunoSEQ multiplex PCR, while TCRdb's copy carries only in-frame clones and drops some. Among roughly 250,000 clones, approximately 86% were seen once, and the ten largest hold around 3.3%. Input material: PBMCs or T cells enriched from blood (not recorded which). The receptors stem from a woman in her 40s with acute COVID-19. CDR3s include the opening cysteine and the closing phenylalanine or tryptophan. The D gene is left open where the match is weak. Size is omitted from some rows. Given values are once, few, many or a class for expanded clones.

size	J	D	V	DNA	CDR3
-	TRBJ1-1	TRBD1	TRBV6-5	TGTGCCAGCAGGAATTCAGGGGGAGCTTTCTTT	CASRNSGGAFF
-	TRBJ2-5	TRBD2	TRBV30	TGTGCCTGGAGTGTATACGGGAGGGCCGCCAGCGAGACCCAGTACTTC	CAWSVYGRAASETQYF
-	TRBJ2-5	-	TRBV30	TGTGCCTGGAGTGTAGGGGGAGACCAAGAGACCCAGTACTTC	CAWSVGGDQETQYF
once	TRBJ1-6	-	TRBV6-1	TGTGCCAGCAGTGAACGCGCAGGGATCGGCAATTCACCCCTCCACTTT	CASSERAGIGNSPLHF
-	TRBJ1-5	-	TRBV9	TGTGCCAGCAGCGCCGGGACAATCAATCAGCCCCAGCATTTT	CASSAGTINQPQHF
-	TRBJ2-3	-	TRBV7-9	TGTGCCAGCAGCTTGGGTGACACATTCACAGATACGCAGTATTTT	CASSLGDTFTDTQYF
-	TRBJ1-3	-	TRBV19	TGTGCCAGTAGTATAAATGCAAGGAGAACAAACACCATATATTTT	CASSINARRTNTIYF
-	TRBJ2-2	-	TRBV18	TGTGCCAGCTCACCGACCGGTCTGGGGGCAACCGGGGAGCTGTTTTTT	CASSPTGLGATGELFF
-	TRBJ2-7	-	TRBV29-1	TGCAGCGTTGTCAAAGGTACAGGTCGCTACGAGCAGTACTTC	CSVVKGTGRYEQYF
-	TRBJ1-2	-	TRBV5-1	TGCGCCAGCAGCTGGGACTCAATTTCTAACTATGGCTACACCTTC	CASSWDSISNYGYTF
once	TRBJ2-1	TRBD2	TRBV5-1	TGCGCCAGCAGCTTGGAAAGCGGGAGTGGGGCCGGGCAGTTCTTC	CASSLESGSGAGQFF
-	TRBJ2-7	TRBD2	TRBV9	TGTGCCAGCAGCACTACTAGCGAGAGGTCCTACGAGCAGTACTTC	CASSTTSERSYEQYF
-	TRBJ1-5	-	TRBV5-1	TGCGCCAGCAGCTTGGATGGCAGCCCCGGGCAGCCCCAGCATTTT	CASSLDGSPGQPQHF
-	TRBJ2-5	-	TRBV7-7	TGTGCTAGCAGCTCATTGCTGGGGCACCAAGAGACCCAGTACTTC	CASSSLLGHQETQYF
-	TRBJ2-1	-	TRBV11-2	TGTGCCAGCAGCTTAATTTATGGCCAGCCCGAGGCCGATGAGCAGTTCTTC	CASSLIYGQPEADEQFF
-	TRBJ2-5	-	TRBV7-8	TGTGCCAGCAGCTACAGACAGCTCCAAGAGACCCAGTACTTC	CASSYRQLQETQYF
-	TRBJ2-1	-	TRBV21-1	TGTGCCAGCAGCAAAAAAATTATAGGGACAGTTCCCTACAATGAGCAGTTCTTC	CASSKKIIGTVPYNEQFF
-	TRBJ1-1	-	TRBV18	TGTGCCAGCTCACCCCCGGGCGGGCAAATGAACACTGAAGCTTTCTTT	CASSPPGGQMNTEAFF
-	TRBJ1-3	-	TRBV19	TGTGCCAGTAGTATAGTGAGGGTTATCTCTGGAAACACCATATATTTT	CASSIVRVISGNTIYF
-	TRBJ2-2	TRBD1	TRBV3-1/TRBV3-2	TGTGCCGCGCGAGGGACAGGGTCCGGGGAGCTGTTTTTT	CAARGTGSGELFF
-	TRBJ1-3	-	TRBV30	TGTGCCTGGAGTGACAGGGGAAACACCATATATTTT	CAWSDRGNTIYF
-	TRBJ1-3	TRBD1	TRBV5-1	TGCGCCAGCAGCTCGACAGGGACGTATCGGAACACCATATATTTT	CASSSTGTYRNTIYF
-	TRBJ2-1	TRBD1	TRBV11-3	TGTGCCAGCAGCTTAGACCGGGACAGTTACAATGAGCAGTTCTTC	CASSLDRDSYNEQFF
-	TRBJ2-7	TRBD2	TRBV18	TGTGCCAGCTCACGGGGGGCCAGCGGGGGAATTCGCGAGCAGTACTTC	CASSRGASGGIREQYF
-	TRBJ2-1	TRBD2	TRBV3-1/TRBV3-2	TGTGCCAGCAGCGAGACTAGCGCCTACTGGGAGCAGTTCTTC	CASSETSAYWEQFF
-	TRBJ1-5	-	TRBV7-9	TGTGCCAGCAGCTCGGACAGCCTTAGCAATCAGCCCCAGCATTTT	CASSSDSLSNQPQHF
-	TRBJ2-5	TRBD2	TRBV27	TGTGCCAGCAGTTGGAGCGGCGGGAGGGCCTTGGAGACCCAGTACTTC	CASSWSGGRALETQYF
-	TRBJ2-7	-	TRBV7-9	TGTGCCAGCAGTCAACAGGGTATCGTCTACGAGCAGTACTTC	CASSQQGIVYEQYF
-	TRBJ2-7	TRBD2	TRBV13	TGTGCCAGCAGTTCTAGCGGGAGGGCCCACGAGCAGTACTTC	CASSSSGRAHEQYF
-	TRBJ2-1	-	TRBV25-1	TGTGCCAGCAGTCCGCTTGGAGGGGGCTCATCCAATGAGCAGTTCTTC	CASSPLGGGSSNEQFF
few	TRBJ1-6	TRBD1	TRBV6-5	TGTGCCAGCAGTACTGACAGGGGGAGGAATTCACCCCTCCACTTT	CASSTDRGRNSPLHF
-	TRBJ2-7	-	TRBV29-1	TGCAGCGTTGGTCGGGGCTCCTACGAGCAGTACTTC	CSVGRGSYEQYF
-	TRBJ2-7	TRBD2	TRBV19	TGTGCCAGTAGTATAGATCCGGCGGGGGGACCTTCCTACGAGCAGTACTTC	CASSIDPAGGPSYEQYF
-	TRBJ2-5	-	TRBV7-3	TGTGCCAGCAGCATCGGTGGTCTACAAGAGACCCAGTACTTC	CASSIGGLQETQYF
-	TRBJ1-1	-	TRBV27	TGTGCCAGCAGTTTATCTAAGGGTCCCCGGCACGGAGGTTGGAACACTGAAGCTTTCTTT	CASSLSKGPRHGGWNTEAFF
once	TRBJ2-7	-	TRBV5-1	TGCGCCAGCAGCTTAATAGGAGGTAGCGCAACATACGAGCAGTACTTC	CASSLIGGSATYEQYF
-	TRBJ1-4	TRBD1	TRBV5-1	TGCGCCAGCAGCTTTGCGGGGACAGCAACTAATGAAAAACTGTTTTTT	CASSFAGTATNEKLFF
-	TRBJ1-2	-	TRBV4-1	TGCGCCAGCAGCCTTGGACAGCAAGAGCTTGCTGGCTACACCTTC	CASSLGQQELAGYTF
few	TRBJ2-5	-	TRBV4-1	TGCGCCAGCAGTCAATCTGAGACCCAGTACTTC	CASSQSETQYF
-	TRBJ2-3	-	TRBV27	TGTGCCAGCAGGAGTACGGCGGGGACAGATACGCAGTATTTT	CASRSTAGTDTQYF
-	TRBJ2-7	TRBD2	TRBV10-2	TGCGCCAGCACCGGGACTAGCGATTACGAGCAGTACTTC	CASTGTSDYEQYF
-	TRBJ2-1	TRBD2	TRBV9	TGTGCCAGCAGCGTAGCGGGAGCGGGATACAATGAGCAGTTCTTC	CASSVAGAGYNEQFF
once	TRBJ1-5	-	TRBV27	TGTGCCACGCGGACAGCGGGGAACGCTAATCAGCCCCAGCATTTT	CATRTAGNANQPQHF
-	TRBJ1-2	-	TRBV19	TGTGCCAGTAGTAGCCACTCACGGTACTATGGCTACACCTTC	CASSSHSRYYGYTF
once	TRBJ2-5	-	TRBV5-4	TGTGCCAGCAGCGCGGAGATCCAAGAGACCCAGTACTTC	CASSAEIQETQYF
-	TRBJ1-3	-	TRBV5-1	TGCGCCAGCAGCTTGGGATTAGTCTCTGGAAACACCATATATTTT	CASSLGLVSGNTIYF
-	TRBJ2-7	TRBD1	TRBV5-1	TGCGCCAGCAGGGGTGACAGGGATCGGTACGACGAGCAGTACTTC	CASRGDRDRYDEQYF
-	TRBJ2-1	-	TRBV9	TGTGCCAGCAGCGGGGAGCGGCTCTACAATGAGCAGTTCTTC	CASSGERLYNEQFF